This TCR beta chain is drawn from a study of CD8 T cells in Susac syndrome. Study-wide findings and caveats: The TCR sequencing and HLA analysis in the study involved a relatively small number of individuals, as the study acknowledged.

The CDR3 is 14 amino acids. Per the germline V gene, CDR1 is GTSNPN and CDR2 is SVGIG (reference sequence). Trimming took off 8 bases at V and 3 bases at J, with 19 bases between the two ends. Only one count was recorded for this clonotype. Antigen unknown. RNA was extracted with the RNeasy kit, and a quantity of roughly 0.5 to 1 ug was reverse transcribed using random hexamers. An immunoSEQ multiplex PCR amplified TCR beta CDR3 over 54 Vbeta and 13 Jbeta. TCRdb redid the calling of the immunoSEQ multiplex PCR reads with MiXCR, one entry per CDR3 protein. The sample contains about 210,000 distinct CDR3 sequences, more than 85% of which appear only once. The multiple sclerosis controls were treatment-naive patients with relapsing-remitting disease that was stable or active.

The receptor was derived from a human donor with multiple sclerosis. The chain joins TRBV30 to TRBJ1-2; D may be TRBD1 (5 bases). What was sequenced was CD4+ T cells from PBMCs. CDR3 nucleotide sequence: TGTGCCCATCTTCGGGGCCCCGGCTACTATGGCTACACCTTC. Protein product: CAHLRGPGYYGYTF.